The entry below gives a single T cell receptor (beta chain) sequence along with its context. Its antigen target is currently unknown. No clone much larger than this one lies a single base away; base qualities are absent. Preparation of the library involved the immunoSEQ multiplex PCR assay. From the authors' description of their analysis: A statistical classification framework was developed to diagnose cytomegalovirus status using the catalog of TCR beta chain sequences. TCRdb took over this immuneACCESS table, retaining in-frame rearrangements with V and J assigned. Such tables are incomplete; in checked studies, under half of the missing clones stem from an unresolved V gene, and the remainder is unexplained. V, J and clone size reflect that table, while D and trimming were determined from the DNA. The sample yields more than 85,000 clones; approximately 91% were counted once. The biggest ten clones account for less than 2.5% of the sample.

Clipping removes 3 bases from V and 3 bases from J, with 5 as the unmatched junction base count. The CDR3 runs 14 amino acids, cysteine and phenylalanine included. Here the CDR3 DNA is all that survives: 42 bases in frame from base 1. CDR1 and CDR2 are read off the germline V gene as SGDLS and YYNGEE. The data stem from a study of cytomegalovirus exposure and HLA in healthy donors (TCRdb year 2017). About the study as a whole: A later analysis indicated that the 130 or so validation repertoires were generated on the platform also employed for the 700 or so repertoires of the first cohort. To predict cytomegalovirus infection status, the study brought together high-throughput TCR immunosequencing, statistical association of individual TCRs with disease status, and machine learning. The study aimed to test whether signatures of past pathogen exposure could be identified by cataloging public T cell receptors. In addition to the first cohort of approximately 670 subjects, a separate validation cohort of over 90 different subjects was used.

The donors belonged to the validation cohort of around 110 subjects, which was separate from the roughly 670-subject first cohort. Findings and caveats that apply to the study as a whole: The authors suggested that the approach could potentially be generalized to other disease states and immunological phenotypes. The study gave a list of about 170 TCR beta chains associated with cytomegalovirus. In a later analysis, TCRs clustered in the first cohort were found to also tend to co-occur in the 120 or so validation repertoires, with approximately 95% of cluster scores above 0. In vitro tests confirmed that three of the cytomegalovirus-associated TCR beta chains recognize cytomegalovirus antigens. While some public TCRs were present in many individuals, most TCR sequences turned up only very rarely across donors. All 120 or so repertoires were used to score co-occurrence in the validation cohort in a later analysis, because that analysis had no HLA typing for the cohort. In both the original and validation cohorts, the classifier was reported to diagnose cytomegalovirus status with high specificity and sensitivity.

The chain joins TRBV9 to TRBJ2-7; TRBD1 matches 8 bases in the middle. This clonotype originated in a woman between 18 and 30 years old in good health and CMV-seronegative. Material for sequencing was PBMCs. At the DNA level, the sequence is TGTGCCAGCAGCGAAACCGGACAGGGCTACGAGCAGTACTTC. It translates to CASSETGQGYEQYF.